These 31 T cell receptor beta chains originate from one sample sequenced in a study of blood T cell repertoires in COVID-19 (dated by TCRdb to 2020 to 2022). The library was obtained by the immunoSEQ multiplex PCR assay. Imported from immuneACCESS, the table was reduced by TCRdb to in-frame sequences with V and J called. These copies leave out some clones; in studies compared against another copy, an unresolved V gene accounts for under half, and the cause of the remainder is not known. Counted in this sample were fewer than 350,000 clones; around 88% of them appeared once. The ten top clones hold roughly 13% of the sample. Sequenced: peripheral blood. Receptors were obtained from a woman aged 70-85 years with COVID-19, enrolled during active disease.

The chain links TRBV20-1 to TRBJ1-1, with a possible D match to TRBD1 (6 bases). Germline V gives CDR1 DFQATT, CDR2 SNEGSKA (reference sequence). The CDR3 length is 14 residues. Trimming left V 3 bases short and J 1 base short, with 12 bases between. The CDR3 reads CSASLPGENTEAFF. The CDR3 DNA is TGCAGTGCTAGTCTTCCAGGGGAGAACACTGAAGCTTTCTTT.

The chain carries TRBV6-5 and TRBJ2-3, with 7 bases fitting TRBD1. CDR1 is MNHEY and CDR2 is SVGAGI in the germline V gene. This CDR3 has 14 residues. J was trimmed by 0 bases and V by 7 bases; bases with no gene match: 4. In nucleotides, the CDR3 is TGTGCCAGCACACAGGGGCGGAGCACAGATACGCAGTATTTT. Its translation: CASTQGRSTDTQYF.

As concerns this clone: The junction differs from germline at one of its ends, possibly a read error. V and J are TRBV7-9 and TRBJ2-7; D gene ambiguous. There are 13 residues in the CDR3. Germline V gene data show CDR1 as SEHNR and CDR2 as FQNEAQ (reference sequence). The CDR3 is CASSSPPSHEQYF. DNA of the CDR3: TGTGCCAGCAGCTCCCCCCCCTCCCACGAGCAGTACTTC.

V gene TRBV5-1 combines with J gene TRBJ2-7, with D perhaps TRBD1 (5 bases). Germline CDR1 is SGHRS and CDR2 is YFSETQ. The CDR3 consists of 12 residues. V lost 2 bases and J lost 5, with 8 bases in between. The CDR3 DNA is TGCGCCAGCAGCTTTTCCAGGGACGAGCAGTACTTC. The encoded protein is CASSFSRDEQYF.

The CDR3 spells CASKMTGVNSPLHF. The CDR3 DNA follows: TGTGCCAGCAAGATGACAGGGGTCAATTCACCCCTCCACTTT. V is TRBV5-6 and J is TRBJ1-6, with TRBD1 matching 8 bases. Germline CDR1 SGHDT, CDR2 YYEEEE. Trimming at V came to 6 bases and at J to 7 bases, leaving 6 bases not matched to a gene. This CDR3 has 14 residues.

The sample holds one count of this clone. The chain couples TRBV27 to TRBJ2-6; D is uncertain. Germline V gives CDR1 MNHEY, CDR2 SMNVEV (reference sequence). V was shortened by 5 bases and J by 0 bases, with 5 bases between the two germline ends. The CDR3 contains 14 residues. CDR3 in DNA: TGTGCCAGCAGTCTTCTCTCTGGGGCCAACGTCCTGACTTTC. This sequence encodes CASSLLSGANVLTF.

The V call is TRBV24-1, the J call TRBJ1-4; D is undetermined. Germline CDR1 is KGHDR and CDR2 is SFDVKD. V gave up 9 bases and J gave up 6 bases, with 19 bases separating them. CDR3 length: 15 residues. As DNA, the CDR3 is TGTGCCACCGCCGATTATCCCGATAAGCATGAAAAACTGTTTTTT. This encodes CATADYPDKHEKLFF.

V gene TRBV10-3 combines with J gene TRBJ2-2; D might be TRBD1 (6 bases). V lost 8 bases and J lost 10, with 23 bases in between. This CDR3 contains 15 residues. The germline gives CDR1 ENHRY, CDR2 SYGVKD. The CDR3 DNA sequence: TGTGCCATCGGGCAGGGGAATCTTCAAATTCCGGAGCTGTTTTTT. Translating it yields CAIGQGNLQIPELFF.

The genes are TRBV5-6 and TRBJ1-2, with 8 bases that match TRBD1. This CDR3 spans 15 amino acids. V shed 2 bases, J shed 6 bases, and the junction held 9 bases outside the gene matches. Germline CDR1 and CDR2: SGHDT and YYEEEE. CDR3 DNA: TGTGCCAGCAGCTTCGGGACAGGATTTTTTAATGGCTACACCTTC. Translated, it gives CASSFGTGFFNGYTF.

The chain links TRBV4-1 to TRBJ2-7; no reliable D call. The CDR3 runs to 14 residues. The germline CDR1 and CDR2 sequences are MGHRA and YSYEKL. V was clipped by 4 bases and J by 5 bases, with 15 bases between them. The CDR3, as DNA: TGCGCCAGCAGCCTCGGGTTCCTGGCCGACGAGCAGTACTTC. Translation: CASSLGFLADEQYF.

This chain joins TRBV7-9 and TRBJ1-4, with 9 bases identical to TRBD1. Unmatched junction bases numbered 5, after V lost 6 bases and J lost 6 bases. The CDR3 is made up of 14 amino acids. Germline V gene data show CDR1 as SEHNR and CDR2 as FQNEAQ (reference sequence). CDR3 protein: CASRADRGDEKLFF. CDR3 DNA sequence: TGTGCCAGCAGGGCCGACAGGGGGGATGAAAAACTGTTTTTT.

The V gene is TRBV19, the J gene TRBJ2-1, with TRBD2 matching 10 bases. Germline assignment: CDR1 LNHDA and CDR2 SQIVND (reference sequence). With V trimmed by 3 bases and J by 4 bases, 3 bases remained unmatched. The CDR3 totals 15 residues. For the CDR3, the DNA is TGTGCCAGTAGTATGGGACTAGCGCTGTACAATGAGCAGTTCTTC. This sequence encodes CASSMGLALYNEQFF. Full variable domain (missing parts from reference TRBV19 and TRBJ2-1): DGGITQSPKYLFRKEGQNVTLSCEQNLNHDAMYWYRQDPGQGLRLIYYSQIVNDFQKGDIAEGYSVSREKKESFPLTVTSAQKNPTAFYLCASSMGLALYNEQFFGPGTRLTVL.

Written as DNA, the CDR3 is TGCGCCAGCAGCCCCGGGGGGTTTGTCACCTACGAGCAGTACTTC. Translated, it gives CASSPGGFVTYEQYF. The genes are TRBV4-3 and TRBJ2-7; 7 bases agree with TRBD2. From germline, CDR1 is LGHNA and CDR2 YSLEER. This CDR3 spans 15 amino acids. Trimming at V came to 4 bases and at J to 2 bases, leaving 8 bases not matched to a gene.

The genes are TRBV24-1 and TRBJ2-3; D gene ambiguous. The V gene lost 5 bases and the J gene lost 0 bases, with 8 bases spanning the gap. The CDR3 runs 14 residues. In germline, CDR1 is KGHDR, CDR2 SFDVKD. The DNA for the CDR3 is TGTGCCACCAGTGGTGACTCTAGCACAGATACGCAGTATTTT. This sequence encodes CATSGDSSTDTQYF.

The rearrangement joins TRBV27 to TRBJ1-1; 9 bases line up with TRBD1. The CDR3 is made up of 12 amino acids. CDR1 MNHEY and CDR2 SMNVEV come from the germline V gene (reference sequence). The ends lost 6 bases at V and 11 bases at J; junction bases unmatched: 7. CDR3 in DNA: TGTGCCAGCAGACCCGGACAGGGGAATGCTTTCTTT. Its protein product is CASRPGQGNAFF.

The rearrangement links TRBV7-9 to TRBJ2-7; no clear D gene. Looked up from germline, CDR1 is SEHNR and CDR2 is FQNEAQ (reference sequence). V lost 0 bases and J lost 7, with 13 bases in between. The CDR3 is made up of 14 amino acids. The CDR3 sequence is CASSLANGPSEQYF. Here the CDR3 DNA reads TGTGCCAGCAGCTTAGCGAATGGGCCAAGTGAGCAGTACTTC.

The genes are TRBV27 and TRBJ1-1; TRBD1 matches 10 bases. The CDR3 is made up of 16 amino acids. Trimming cost V 5 bases and J 1 base; bases outside gene matches: 7. From germline, CDR1 is MNHEY and CDR2 SMNVEV (reference sequence). The DNA of the CDR3 is TGTGCCAGCAGTGCTGGACGACAGGGGGCGAACACTGAAGCTTTCTTT. Protein: CASSAGRQGANTEAFF.

J is TRBJ1-2 and V is TRBV23-1; 8 bases align to TRBD1. TRBV23-1 is placed among ORFs of uncertain function. J was trimmed by 2 bases and V by 4 bases; bases with no gene match: 9. CDR3 size: 16 residues. The CDR3 bases are TGCGCCAGCAGTCTATCTGACAGGGGCAAAAACTATGGCTACACCTTC. This codes for CASSLSDRGKNYGYTF.

The chain employs TRBV19 and TRBJ1-2; 7 bases are shared with TRBD1. J gave up 4 bases and V 3 bases, and 5 bases lay outside the gene matches. CDR1 is LNHDA, CDR2 SQIVND, per germline (reference sequence). The CDR3 has 14 residues. DNA of the CDR3: TGTGCCAGTAGTATGGGACAGCCTCTCTATGGCTACACCTTC. Encoded protein: CASSMGQPLYGYTF.

The chain links TRBV18 to TRBJ2-7; 10 bases fit TRBD1. This CDR3 region has 14 residues. V was pared by 6 bases and J by 5 bases, with 7 bases of the junction left unmatched. Germline V CDR1 and CDR2: KGHSH, LQKENI. The CDR3 bases are TGTGCCAGCTCTTTGACAGGGGGCAGGAACGAGCAGTACTTC. Its protein is CASSLTGGRNEQYF.

The V call is TRBV4-3, the J call TRBJ2-7, with TRBD2 matching 7 bases. CDR1 and CDR2 from the germline V gene are LGHNA and YSLEER. There are 13 residues in the CDR3. V dropped 4 bases and J dropped 5; count of bases not matched to a gene: 5. CDR3 protein: CASSPLGGDEQYF. As DNA, the CDR3 is TGCGCCAGCAGCCCCCTGGGAGGGGACGAGCAGTACTTC.

V is TRBV4-1 and J is TRBJ1-6, with D perhaps matching TRBD1 (6 bases). The V end lost 1 base, the J end lost 14 bases, and 12 bases lay between the germline ends. There are 13 residues in the CDR3. The germline V gene encodes CDR1 MGHRA and CDR2 YSYEKL. The CDR3 coding sequence is TGCGCCAGCAGCCAAGTTGAGGGGGTGGCCCTCCACTTT. Protein sequence: CASSQVEGVALHF.

The rearrangement links TRBV28 to TRBJ1-2, with D possibly matching TRBD1 (5 bases). Germline CDR1 reads MDHEN; CDR2 reads SYDVKM. The CDR3 contains 14 residues. Trimming pared 11 bases from V and 6 bases from J, leaving 22 bases between. Written as DNA, the CDR3 is TGTGCCGGTCATTCGGGGGGTGACAACGATGGCTACACCTTC. Its protein product is CAGHSGGDNDGYTF.

This clone is a singleton in its sample. The rearrangement uses TRBV24-1 and TRBJ2-3; TRBD2 agrees at 9 bases. CDR1 is KGHDR and CDR2 is SFDVKD in the germline V gene. The ends lost 5 bases at V and 6 bases at J; junction bases unmatched: 8. This CDR3 region has 15 residues. The CDR3 region has the DNA TGTGCCACCAGTGTAAGTAGCGGGGGCCGGGATACGCAGTATTTT. The encoded protein is CATSVSSGGRDTQYF.

V gene TRBV13 combines with J gene TRBJ1-1; TRBD1 is a possible D gene (5 bases). There are 15 residues in the CDR3. Germline assignment: CDR1 PRHDT and CDR2 FYEKMQ (reference sequence). V dropped 7 bases and J dropped 1 base, with 16 bases sitting between them. CDR3 amino acids: CASNDRESRNTEAFF. DNA of the CDR3: TGTGCCAGCAACGACAGAGAATCACGGAACACTGAAGCTTTCTTT.

The chain carries TRBV27 and TRBJ1-2; D remains unclear. With 4 bases removed from V and 0 bases from J, the gap between germline ends came to 9 bases. The CDR3 contains 14 residues. CDR1 is MNHEY, CDR2 SMNVEV, per germline (reference sequence). This CDR3 reads CASSSLRANYGYTF. CDR3 nucleotide sequence: TGTGCCAGCAGTTCACTCCGGGCTAACTATGGCTACACCTTC.

The chain links TRBV20-1 to TRBJ2-7; D might be TRBD1 (5 bases). V lost 3 bases and J 1 base, leaving 19 bases between the germline ends. Germline CDR1 DFQATT, CDR2 SNEGSKA (reference sequence). The CDR3 consists of 16 residues. CDR3 in amino acids: CSASLNPPPGSYEQYF. The CDR3 bases are TGCAGTGCTAGTCTAAATCCCCCGCCAGGGTCCTACGAGCAGTACTTC.

The chain combines TRBV5-1 with TRBJ2-2; TRBD1 aligns across 7 bases. Germline-derived CDR1 and CDR2 are SGHRS and YFSETQ. After removal of 2 bases from V and 2 bases from J, the junction contained 12 bases not matched to a gene. The CDR3 has 18 residues. The CDR3 region is CASSFNPQGWVNTGELFF. CDR3 nucleotides: TGCGCCAGCAGCTTCAATCCACAGGGGTGGGTAAACACCGGGGAGCTGTTTTTT.

V and J are TRBV6-2 or TRBV6-3 and TRBJ1-5; D is possibly TRBD1 (5 bases). The length of the CDR3 is 16 residues. V lost 0 bases to trimming and J lost 0 bases, with 9 bases between them. Germline V CDR1 and CDR2: MNHEY, SVGEGT. Here the CDR3 DNA reads TGTGCCAGCAGTTACTCGTCAGGGTATAGCAATCAGCCCCAGCATTTT. Amino acid sequence: CASSYSSGYSNQPQHF.

The rearrangement links TRBV19 to TRBJ1-1; TRBD1 agrees at 7 bases. In germline, CDR1 is LNHDA, CDR2 SQIVND (reference sequence). Unmatched junction bases numbered 5, after V lost 6 bases and J lost 1 base. The CDR3 sequence is 14 residues long. The CDR3 DNA sequence: TGTGCCAGTAGACCGGACAGGTGGAACACTGAAGCTTTCTTT. Its protein is CASRPDRWNTEAFF. The full variable domain, in which reference TRBV19 and TRBJ1-1 provide the parts outside the CDR3, is DGGITQSPKYLFRKEGQNVTLSCEQNLNHDAMYWYRQDPGQGLRLIYYSQIVNDFQKGDIAEGYSVSREKKESFPLTVTSAQKNPTAFYLCASRPDRWNTEAFFGQGTRLTVV.

The rearrangement links TRBV14 to TRBJ2-1; the match to TRBD2 covers 11 bases. Per germline, CDR1 SGHDN and CDR2 FVKESK. The CDR3 has 16 amino acids. V shed 4 bases, J shed 7 bases, and the junction held 9 bases outside the gene matches. The CDR3 nucleotides read TGTGCCAGCAGCCGAAAGACTAGCGGGGTCTTTAATGAGCAGTTCTTC. Translating it yields CASSRKTSGVFNEQFF.